The clone carrying this T cell receptor beta chain appeared a few times. The target antigen is unknown. TCRdb independently ran MiXCR on the 5' RACE reads; one entry per CDR3 protein. The data contain a few hundred thousand distinct CDR3 sequences, 18% of them singletons. These data originate in a study of identical twins. Each donor was a healthy Caucasian. Overall study findings and caveats: Twin pairs' shared out-of-frame alpha sequences were enriched in low generation probability. Partly confounded zero-insertion analyses could result from invariant MAIT and iNKT cells.

The length of the CDR3 is 14 residues. V was pared by 0 bases and J by 10 bases, with 8 bases of the junction left unmatched. Germline CDR1 is SGHDT and CDR2 is YYEEEE. The chain recombines TRBV5-6 with TRBJ2-7; TRBD1 matches 9 bases. The clonotype comes from a man in his fifties or sixties in good health. The source material was naive T cells sorted from blood. The CDR3 sequence is CASSLGDREFTQYF. DNA of the CDR3: TGTGCCAGCAGCTTGGGGGACAGGGAGTTTACTCAGTACTTC.